A single sample is the source of the 10 T cell receptor beta chains below, sequenced in a study of T cells expressing NK-cell markers. Using the 5' RACE reads, TCRdb records one entry per CDR3 protein without DNA. The ten most abundant clones cover approximately 17% of a sample with approximately 150,000 distinct CDR3 sequences. The specimen sequenced was blood T cells: a sorted CD56 or NKG2C T cell subset, CD4+ or CD8+ T cells, or bulk PBMC T cells (not recorded which). These receptors were taken from a woman aged 18 to 75 in good health.

V usage is TRBV5-1 and J usage is TRBJ2-5; TCRdb returns TRBD1, unconfirmable since there is no DNA. Per germline, CDR1 SGHRS and CDR2 YFSETQ. This CDR3 has 13 residues. CDR3 sequence reads: CASSYRVDETQYF.

J is TRBJ2-1 and V is TRBV24-1; no DNA is available, so the TRBD2 call from TCRdb remains unchecked. Germline CDR1 and CDR2: KGHDR and SFDVKD. The CDR3 consists of 16 residues. CDR3 loop: CATSVGKGLTYNEQFF.

The V gene is TRBV6-5, the J gene TRBJ2-7. Germline values: CDR1 MNHEY, CDR2 SVGAGI. CDR3 length: 15 residues. CDR3 in amino acids: CASSYSGQSSYEQYF.

The J gene is TRBJ2-1, the V gene TRBV5-1; checking the TCRdb D call of TRBD2 is not possible without DNA. Per the germline V gene, CDR1 is SGHRS and CDR2 is YFSETQ. The CDR3 totals 16 residues. The CDR3 loop reads CASSLGLAGLYNEQFF.

This rearrangement joins TRBV5-1 to TRBJ2-7; lacking DNA, the TRBD1 call made by TCRdb goes unchecked. The length of the CDR3 is 16 residues. CDR1 and CDR2 (germline): SGHRS, YFSETQ. The CDR3: CASRETSGTGSYEQYF.

This rearrangement joins TRBV3-1 to TRBJ2-1; the D gene TCRdb calls, TRBD2, cannot be checked with no DNA. The CDR3 has 16 residues. Per germline, CDR1 LGHDT and CDR2 YNNKEL (reference sequence). This CDR3 is CASSPLAGVTYNEQFF.

The V and J genes are TRBV5-1 and TRBJ2-1; TCRdb calls TRBD1, which cannot be checked without DNA. This CDR3 has 16 amino acids. Germline V gene lookup returns CDR1 SGHRS and CDR2 YFSETQ. This CDR3 is CASSPQPGPSYNEQFF.

The genes are TRBV7-2 and TRBJ2-3; TCRdb lists TRBD2, though no DNA is available to test this call. Germline V gene data show CDR1 as SGHTA and CDR2 as FQGNSA. The CDR3 extends over 15 amino acids. The chain's CDR3 is CASSLGGGLSDTQYF.

The rearrangement links TRBV24-1 to TRBJ2-7. Germline V CDR1 and CDR2: KGHDR, SFDVKD. CDR3 size: 13 residues. This CDR3 reads CATSGGELYEQYF.

The chain combines TRBV12-3 or TRBV12-4 with TRBJ1-3. The CDR3 runs 15 residues. The CDR3 loop is CASSYDGLPGNTIYF.